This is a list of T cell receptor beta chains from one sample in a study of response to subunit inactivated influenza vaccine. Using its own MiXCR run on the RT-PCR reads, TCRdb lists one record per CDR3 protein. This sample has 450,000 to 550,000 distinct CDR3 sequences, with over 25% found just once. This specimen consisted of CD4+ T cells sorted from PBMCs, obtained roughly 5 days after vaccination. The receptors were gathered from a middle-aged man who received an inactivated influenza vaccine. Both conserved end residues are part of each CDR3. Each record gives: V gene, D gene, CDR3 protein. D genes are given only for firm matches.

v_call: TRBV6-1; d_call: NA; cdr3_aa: CASSHVIGAGGELFF
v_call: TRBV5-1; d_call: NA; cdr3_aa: CASSLVRTAPGEQFF
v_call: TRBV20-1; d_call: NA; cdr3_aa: CSARALGNLQETQYF
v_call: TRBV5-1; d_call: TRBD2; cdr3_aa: CASSLGAGLAGVDTQYF
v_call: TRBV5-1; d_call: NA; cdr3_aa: CASSSTAATDTQYF
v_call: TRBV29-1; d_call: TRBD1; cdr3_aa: CSVGGDRGIGGYTF
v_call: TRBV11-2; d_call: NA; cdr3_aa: CASSRKSFSTDTQYF
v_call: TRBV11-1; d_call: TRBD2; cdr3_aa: CASSLGYGLAGVGDTQYF
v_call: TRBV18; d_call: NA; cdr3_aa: CASSPRQVGEGETQYF
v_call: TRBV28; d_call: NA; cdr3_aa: CASSWFRETYEQYF
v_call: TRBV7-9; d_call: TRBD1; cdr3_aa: CASRRGQQNTEAFF
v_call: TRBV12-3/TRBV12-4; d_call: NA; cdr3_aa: CASSRFRSYTDTQYF
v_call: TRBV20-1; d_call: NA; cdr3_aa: CSALSPTGTGELFF
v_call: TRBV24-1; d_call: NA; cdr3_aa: CATSDSQGLAYNEQFF
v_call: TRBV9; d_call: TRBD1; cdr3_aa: CASSVVGTGAARGQFF
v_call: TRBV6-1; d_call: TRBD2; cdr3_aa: CASRQSGTRNNEQFF
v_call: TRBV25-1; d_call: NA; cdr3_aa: CASQGRISTDTQYF
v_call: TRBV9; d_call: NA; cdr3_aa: CASSPTLASGNTIYF
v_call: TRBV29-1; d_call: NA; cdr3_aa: CSVEPEGCEQYF
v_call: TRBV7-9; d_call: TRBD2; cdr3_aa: CASSLRALAGATDTQYF
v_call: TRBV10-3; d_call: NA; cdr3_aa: CAIKDLDTEAFF
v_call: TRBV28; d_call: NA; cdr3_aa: CASSSGWSYEQYF
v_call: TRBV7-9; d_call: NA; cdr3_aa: CASSLPGREYEQYF
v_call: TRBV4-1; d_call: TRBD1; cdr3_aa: CASSLGQGAEGVYEQYF
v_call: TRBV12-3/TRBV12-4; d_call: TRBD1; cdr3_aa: CASSATGWDQPQHF
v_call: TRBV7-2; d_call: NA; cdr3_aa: CASSLYGSMNTEAFF
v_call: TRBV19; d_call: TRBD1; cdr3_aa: CASSDGQGARTEAFF
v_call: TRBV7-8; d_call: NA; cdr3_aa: CARSSLGGNIGGEQFF
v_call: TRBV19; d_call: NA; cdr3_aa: CASSSRDKTYEQYF
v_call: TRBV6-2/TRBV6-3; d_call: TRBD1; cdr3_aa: CASRTLPGTGIPNEQFF
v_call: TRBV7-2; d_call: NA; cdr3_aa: CASSLGDARQPQHF
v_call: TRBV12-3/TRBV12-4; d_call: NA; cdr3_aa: CASSLRLPYNEQFF
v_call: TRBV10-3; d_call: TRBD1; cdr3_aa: CATLSTGTGGGEQYF
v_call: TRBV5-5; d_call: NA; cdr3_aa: CASSLEVAGYGSGNTIYF
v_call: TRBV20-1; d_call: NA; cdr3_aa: CSARDTGSGANVLTF
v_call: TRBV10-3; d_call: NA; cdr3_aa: CAISVDNEQFF
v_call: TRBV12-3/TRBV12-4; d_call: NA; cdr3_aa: CASSLTREQFF
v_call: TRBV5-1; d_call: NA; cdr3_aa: CASSLTGANVLTF
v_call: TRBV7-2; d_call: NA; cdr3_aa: CASSLVTASTDTQYF
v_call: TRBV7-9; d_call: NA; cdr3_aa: CASSHGTSGEKLFF